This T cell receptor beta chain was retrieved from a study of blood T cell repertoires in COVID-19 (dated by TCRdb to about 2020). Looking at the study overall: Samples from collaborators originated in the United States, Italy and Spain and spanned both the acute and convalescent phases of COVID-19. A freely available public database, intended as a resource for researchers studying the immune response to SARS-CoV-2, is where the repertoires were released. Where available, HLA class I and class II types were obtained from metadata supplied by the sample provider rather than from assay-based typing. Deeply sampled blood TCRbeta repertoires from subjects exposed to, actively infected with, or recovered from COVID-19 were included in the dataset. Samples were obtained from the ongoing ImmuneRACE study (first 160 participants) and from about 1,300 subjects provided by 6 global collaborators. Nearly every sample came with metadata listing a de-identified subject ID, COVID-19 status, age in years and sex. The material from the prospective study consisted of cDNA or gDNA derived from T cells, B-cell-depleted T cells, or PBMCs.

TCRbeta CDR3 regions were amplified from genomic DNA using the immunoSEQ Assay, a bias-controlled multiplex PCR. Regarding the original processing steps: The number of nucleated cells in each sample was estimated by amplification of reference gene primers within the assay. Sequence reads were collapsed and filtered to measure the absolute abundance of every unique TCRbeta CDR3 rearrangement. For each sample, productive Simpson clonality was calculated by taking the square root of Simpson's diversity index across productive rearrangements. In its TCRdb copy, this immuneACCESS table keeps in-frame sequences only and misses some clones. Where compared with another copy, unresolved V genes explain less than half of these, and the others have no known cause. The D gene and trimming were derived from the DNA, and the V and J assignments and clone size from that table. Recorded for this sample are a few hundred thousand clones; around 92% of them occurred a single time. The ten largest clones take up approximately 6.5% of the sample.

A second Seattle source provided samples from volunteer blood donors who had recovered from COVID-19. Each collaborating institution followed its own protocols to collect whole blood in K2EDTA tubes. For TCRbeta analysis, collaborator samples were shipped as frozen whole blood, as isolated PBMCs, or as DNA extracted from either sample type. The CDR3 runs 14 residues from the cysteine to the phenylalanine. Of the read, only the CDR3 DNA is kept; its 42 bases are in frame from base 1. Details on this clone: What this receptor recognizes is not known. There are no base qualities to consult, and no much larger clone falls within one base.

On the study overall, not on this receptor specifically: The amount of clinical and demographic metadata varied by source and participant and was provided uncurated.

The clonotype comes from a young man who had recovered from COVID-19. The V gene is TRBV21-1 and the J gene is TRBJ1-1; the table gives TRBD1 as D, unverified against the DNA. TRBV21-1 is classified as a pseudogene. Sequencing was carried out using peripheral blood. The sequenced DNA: TGTGCCAGCAACCCACAGGGGGCAAGTACTGAAGCTTTCTTT. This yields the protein CASNPQGASTEAFF.